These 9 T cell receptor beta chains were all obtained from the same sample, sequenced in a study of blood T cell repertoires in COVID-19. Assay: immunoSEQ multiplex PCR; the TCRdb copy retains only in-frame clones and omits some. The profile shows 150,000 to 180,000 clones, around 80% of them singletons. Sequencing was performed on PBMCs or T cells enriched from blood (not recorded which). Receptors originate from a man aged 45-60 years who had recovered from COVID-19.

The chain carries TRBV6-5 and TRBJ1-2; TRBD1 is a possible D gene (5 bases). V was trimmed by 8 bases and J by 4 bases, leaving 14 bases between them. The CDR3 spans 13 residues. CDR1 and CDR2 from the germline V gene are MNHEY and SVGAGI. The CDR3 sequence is CASVLDSRYGYTF. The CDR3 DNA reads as TGTGCCAGCGTTTTAGACAGCCGCTATGGCTACACCTTC.

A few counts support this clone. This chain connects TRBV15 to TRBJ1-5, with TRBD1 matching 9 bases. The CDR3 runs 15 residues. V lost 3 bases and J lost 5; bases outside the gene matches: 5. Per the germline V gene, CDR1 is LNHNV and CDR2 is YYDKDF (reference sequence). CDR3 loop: CATSSETGGYQPQHF. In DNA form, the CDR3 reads TGTGCCACCAGCAGCGAGACAGGGGGTTATCAGCCCCAGCATTTT.

The DNA for the CDR3 is TGTGCCAGCAGTTACTACAACAGGGGGAACACTGAAGCTTTCTTT. Translating gives CASSYYNRGNTEAFF. This rearrangement joins TRBV6-5 to TRBJ1-1, with 7 bases aligning to TRBD1. The V and J ends lost 1 base and 1 base, in that order; junction bases with no gene match: 3. CDR1 is MNHEY, CDR2 SVGAGI, per germline. The CDR3 extends over 15 amino acids.

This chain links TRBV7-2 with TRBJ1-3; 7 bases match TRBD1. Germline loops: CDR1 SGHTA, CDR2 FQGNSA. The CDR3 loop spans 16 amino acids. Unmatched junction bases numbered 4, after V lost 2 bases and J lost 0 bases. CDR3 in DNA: TGTGCCAGCAGCTTAATGACAGGGACCTCTGGAAACACCATATATTTT. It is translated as CASSLMTGTSGNTIYF.

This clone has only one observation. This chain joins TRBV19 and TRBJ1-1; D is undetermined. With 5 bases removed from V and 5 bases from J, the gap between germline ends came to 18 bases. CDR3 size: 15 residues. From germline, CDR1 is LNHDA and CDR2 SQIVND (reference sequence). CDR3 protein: CASSPVSNSETEAFF. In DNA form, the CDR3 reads TGTGCCAGTAGTCCCGTATCGAACTCTGAGACTGAAGCTTTCTTT.

CDR3 sequence: CSVTTGQHTGELFF. The CDR3 region has the DNA TGCAGCGTTACTACGGGACAGCACACCGGGGAGCTGTTTTTT. The chain is built from TRBV29-1 and TRBJ2-2; 7 bases agree with TRBD1. Germline V gene sequence: CDR1 SQVTM, CDR2 ANQGSEA. CDR3 length equals 14 residues. With 5 bases clipped from V and 3 bases from J, the junction kept 6 bases outside the gene matches.

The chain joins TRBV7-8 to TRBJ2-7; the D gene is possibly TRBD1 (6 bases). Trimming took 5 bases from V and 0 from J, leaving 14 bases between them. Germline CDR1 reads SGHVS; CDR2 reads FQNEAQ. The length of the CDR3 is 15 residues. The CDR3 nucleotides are TGTGCCAGCAGCCCGACCGGACAGCTCTCCTACGAGCAGTACTTC. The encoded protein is CASSPTGQLSYEQYF.

CDR3 protein: CASRSDRGSNQPQHF. The CDR3 nucleotides are TGTGCCAGCAGATCCGACAGGGGGAGCAATCAGCCCCAGCATTTT. The V and J genes are TRBV6-5 and TRBJ1-5; 9 bases agree with TRBD1. V lost 6 bases, J lost 1 base, and 4 bases stayed unmatched. This CDR3 region has 15 residues. CDR1 and CDR2 from the germline V gene are MNHEY and SVGAGI.

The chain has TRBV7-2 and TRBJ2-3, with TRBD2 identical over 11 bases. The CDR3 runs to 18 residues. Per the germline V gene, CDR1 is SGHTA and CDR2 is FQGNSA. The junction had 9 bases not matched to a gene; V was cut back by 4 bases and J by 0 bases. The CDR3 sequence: CASSSLAGGSLSTDTQYF. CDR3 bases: TGTGCCAGCAGCTCTCTAGCGGGGGGCAGCCTTAGCACAGATACGCAGTATTTT.